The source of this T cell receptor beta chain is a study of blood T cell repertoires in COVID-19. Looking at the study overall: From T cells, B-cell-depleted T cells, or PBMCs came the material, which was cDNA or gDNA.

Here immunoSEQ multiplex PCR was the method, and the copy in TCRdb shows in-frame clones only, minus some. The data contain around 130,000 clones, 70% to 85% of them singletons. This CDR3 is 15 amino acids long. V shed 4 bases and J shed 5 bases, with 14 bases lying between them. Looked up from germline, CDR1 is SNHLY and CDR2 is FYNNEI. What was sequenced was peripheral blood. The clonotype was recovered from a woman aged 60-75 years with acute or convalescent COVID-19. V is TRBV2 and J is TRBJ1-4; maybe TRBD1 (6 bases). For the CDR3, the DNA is TGTGCCAGCAGTGTAAATGGACAGTTAAATGAAAAACTGTTTTTT. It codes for CASSVNGQLNEKLFF.